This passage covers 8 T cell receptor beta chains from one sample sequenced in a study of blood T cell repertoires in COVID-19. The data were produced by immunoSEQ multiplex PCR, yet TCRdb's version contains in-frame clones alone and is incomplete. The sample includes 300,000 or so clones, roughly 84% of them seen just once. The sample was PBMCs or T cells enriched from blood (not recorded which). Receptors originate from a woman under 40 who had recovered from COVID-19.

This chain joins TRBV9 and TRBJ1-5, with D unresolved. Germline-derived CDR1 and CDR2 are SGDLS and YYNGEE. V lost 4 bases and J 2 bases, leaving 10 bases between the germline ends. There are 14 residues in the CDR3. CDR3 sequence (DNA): TGTGCCAGCAGCCCAGGCGAAGGCAATCAGCCCCAGCATTTT. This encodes CASSPGEGNQPQHF.

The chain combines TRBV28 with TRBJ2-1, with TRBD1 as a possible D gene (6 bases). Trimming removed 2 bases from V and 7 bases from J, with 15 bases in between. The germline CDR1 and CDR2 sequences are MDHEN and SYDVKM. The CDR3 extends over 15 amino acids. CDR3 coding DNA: TGTGCCAGCAGTTTACTGCAGCTAAGGGGGAATGAGCAGTTCTTC. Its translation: CASSLLQLRGNEQFF.

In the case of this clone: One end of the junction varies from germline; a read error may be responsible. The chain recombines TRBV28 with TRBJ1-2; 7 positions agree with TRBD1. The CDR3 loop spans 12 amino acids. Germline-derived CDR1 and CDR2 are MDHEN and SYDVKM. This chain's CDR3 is CASSFPRQGLSF. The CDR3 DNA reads TGTGCCAGCAGTTTCCCGCGACAGGGCCTCTCCTTC.

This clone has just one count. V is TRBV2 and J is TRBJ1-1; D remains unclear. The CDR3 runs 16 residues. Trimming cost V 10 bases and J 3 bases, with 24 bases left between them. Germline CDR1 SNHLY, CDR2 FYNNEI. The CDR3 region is CAITAAIEGGYTEAFF. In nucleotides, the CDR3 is TGTGCCATCACGGCAGCCATCGAGGGTGGGTACACTGAAGCTTTCTTT.

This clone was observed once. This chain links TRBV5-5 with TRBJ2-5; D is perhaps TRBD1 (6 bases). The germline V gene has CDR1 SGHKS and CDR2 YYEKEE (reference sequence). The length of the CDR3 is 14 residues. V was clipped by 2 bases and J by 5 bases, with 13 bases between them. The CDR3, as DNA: TGTGCCAGCAGCTTCGGCAGGGGTGAGGAGACCCAGTACTTC. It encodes CASSFGRGEETQYF.

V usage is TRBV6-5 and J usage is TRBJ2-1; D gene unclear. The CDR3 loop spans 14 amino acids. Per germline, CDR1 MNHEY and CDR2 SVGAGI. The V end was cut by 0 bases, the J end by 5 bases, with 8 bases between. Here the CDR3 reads CASSYSGVNNEQFF. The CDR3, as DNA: TGTGCCAGCAGTTACTCGGGCGTGAACAATGAGCAGTTCTTC.

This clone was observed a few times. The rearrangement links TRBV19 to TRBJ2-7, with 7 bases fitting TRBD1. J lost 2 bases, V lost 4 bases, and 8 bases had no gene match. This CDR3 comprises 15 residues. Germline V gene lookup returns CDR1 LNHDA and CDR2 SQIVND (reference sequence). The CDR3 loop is CASSTRQGATYEQYF. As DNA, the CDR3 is TGTGCCAGTAGTACCCGACAGGGAGCTACCTACGAGCAGTACTTC.

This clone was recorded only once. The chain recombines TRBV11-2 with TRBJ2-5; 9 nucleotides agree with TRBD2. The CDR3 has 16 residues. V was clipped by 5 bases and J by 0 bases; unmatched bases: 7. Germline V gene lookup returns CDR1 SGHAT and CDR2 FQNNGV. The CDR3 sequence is CASSPLAGANQETQYF. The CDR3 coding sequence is TGTGCCAGCAGCCCATTAGCGGGGGCGAACCAAGAGACCCAGTACTTC. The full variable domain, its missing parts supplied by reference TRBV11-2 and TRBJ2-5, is EAGVAQSPRYKIIEKRQSVAFWCNPISGHATLYWYQQILGQGPKLLIQFQNNGVVDDSQLPKDRFSAERLKGVDSTLKIQPAKLEDSAVYLCASSPLAGANQETQYFGPGTRLLVL.